This T cell receptor beta chain originates from a study of blood T cell repertoires in COVID-19. Study information: Collection of acute and convalescent COVID-19 samples took place in the United States, Italy and Spain.

Per the original methods: Quantification of nucleated cells was approximated via reference gene primer amplification. Some clones are missing from TCRdb's copy, which holds only in-frame ones; the method was immunoSEQ multiplex PCR. V, J and clone size were drawn from that table, and D and trimming were deduced from the DNA. Of 120,000 to 150,000 clones in the sample, about 85% are singletons; the top ten hold 2.5% to 3%. Per germline, CDR1 MGHRA and CDR2 YSYEKL. V lost 0 bases and J lost 4, with 10 bases in between. The CDR3 has 15 amino acids. In Seattle, patients joined the study during active infection and were tracked longitudinally.

The receptor was derived from a human donor with COVID-19, enrolled during active disease. The donor label of this sample is uncertain. The sequencing input was peripheral blood. The chain is built from TRBV4-1 and TRBJ1-5, with D uncertain. CDR3 in amino acids: CASSQESTWNQPQHF. CDR3 DNA: TGCGCCAGCAGCCAAGAGAGCACCTGGAATCAGCCCCAGCATTTT.